A selection of T cell receptor beta chains follows, all from one sample in a study of T cell repertoires in ileal Crohn's disease. Profiled with immunoSEQ multiplex PCR; TCRdb holds only in-frame clones, not every one. Here the sample spans around 9,900 clones, 65% to 80% being singletons. The sequencing input was ileal tissue. Every receptor here comes from an adult with Crohn's disease. The CDR3 runs from the conserved cysteine through the conserved F or W. D genes are given only for firm matches. Clone size appears in some rows only: once, few, many, or a class for an expanded clone.

TRBJ2-2	.	TRBD2	TRBV9	TGTGCCAGCAGCGTAGCGACTAGCGGGGTAATCACCGGGGAGCTGTTTTTT	CASSVATSGVITGELFF
TRBJ2-7	.	TRBD1	TRBV6-1	TGTGCCAGCAGTGAACAAGCGACGGACAGGGCGAGCTCCTACGAGCAGTACTTC	CASSEQATDRASSYEQYF
TRBJ1-2	.	.	TRBV7-2	TGTGCCAGCAGCTTAGATTCCAGGGGCAACTATGGCTACACCTTC	CASSLDSRGNYGYTF
TRBJ2-5	.	.	TRBV9	TGTGCCAGCAGCGTAGGAGGAGGGTTTGAGACCCAGTACTTC	CASSVGGGFETQYF
TRBJ1-1	.	.	TRBV20-1	TGCAGTGTTTGGAGGAACACTGAAGCTTTCTTT	CSVWRNTEAFF
TRBJ2-1	.	.	TRBV5-1	TGCGCCAGCAGCTTGGTCCGGGAGTCCTACAATGAGCAGTTCTTC	CASSLVRESYNEQFF
TRBJ2-5	.	.	TRBV5-1	TGCGCCAGCAGCCCCCAGGTTGGGGAGACCCAGTACTTC	CASSPQVGETQYF
TRBJ2-7	.	.	TRBV7-3	TGTGCCAGCAGCTTACTTACAGGTGGGGAGCAGTACTTC	CASSLLTGGEQYF
TRBJ1-3	.	.	TRBV4-1	TGCGCCAGCAGCCCATACGGGGGGGCCGTGGGAAACACCATATATTTT	CASSPYGGAVGNTIYF
TRBJ1-2	.	.	TRBV6-5	TGTGCCAGCAGTTCCGCTAGCCCTTCAGCTAACTATGGCTACACCTTC	CASSSASPSANYGYTF
TRBJ1-1	.	.	TRBV6-5	TGTGCCAGCAGTCTGGGGCGTATTACTGAAGCTTTCTTT	CASSLGRITEAFF
TRBJ2-7	.	TRBD1	TRBV7-9	TGTGCCAGCAGCCACCCTCGGACAGGGGCAAGTGGACGGCACGAGCAGTACTTC	CASSHPRTGASGRHEQYF
TRBJ1-6	few	.	TRBV6-5	TGTGCCAGCAGTGAATGGCAGGGGCACTCACCCCTCCACTTT	CASSEWQGHSPLHF
TRBJ1-1	.	.	TRBV5-4	TGTGCCAGCAGCTCGGCGGGACCGTCGAACACTGAAGCTTTCTTT	CASSSAGPSNTEAFF
TRBJ2-7	few	TRBD2	TRBV9	TGTGCCAGCAGGGGACTAGCGGGAGACCACTACGAGCAGTACTTC	CASRGLAGDHYEQYF
TRBJ2-4	once	.	TRBV18	TGTGCCAGCTCAACAGGGAACGAAAACATTCAGTACTTC	CASSTGNENIQYF
TRBJ1-1	.	.	TRBV30	TGTGCCTGGCGTTCTATCGGACTTGGTGGGACTGAAGCTTTCTTT	CAWRSIGLGGTEAFF
TRBJ2-5	.	.	TRBV5-4	TGTGCCAGCAGCCCAAGGGTAGGAGGGGAGACCCAGTACTTC	CASSPRVGGETQYF
TRBJ1-1	.	.	TRBV30	TGTGGTACGGAGGGTGGAGGTATAACTTTCTTT	CGTEGGGITFF
TRBJ1-5	.	.	TRBV5-4	TGTGCCAGCAGAGGGGTTTTTCGTTATAGCAATCAGCCCCAGCATTTT	CASRGVFRYSNQPQHF
TRBJ2-3	.	TRBD2	TRBV5-4	TGTGCCAGCAGCTTGCAGGGACTACCTGATACGCAGTATTTT	CASSLQGLPDTQYF
TRBJ1-2	.	.	TRBV18	TGTGCCAGCTCACCACTAAGGGAGGCTAACTATGGCTACACCTTC	CASSPLREANYGYTF
TRBJ2-3	.	TRBD2	TRBV9	TGTGCCAGCAGCGGACTAGCGGGAGGGCCAACAGATACGCAGTATTTT	CASSGLAGGPTDTQYF
TRBJ2-1	.	TRBD2	TRBV5-6	TGTGCCAGCAGCTGGGGGACTAGCGGACCGTACAATGAGCAGTTCTTC	CASSWGTSGPYNEQFF
TRBJ1-1	.	.	TRBV6-4	TGTGCCAGCAGTGAATGGGGGGGGTCTGAAGCTTTCTTT	CASSEWGGSEAFF
TRBJ1-1	.	.	TRBV29-1	TGCAGCGTGGCTCGGGGTACCATGGGAACTGAAGCTTTCTTT	CSVARGTMGTEAFF
TRBJ2-7	.	.	TRBV14	TGTGCCAGCAGCCACCCGACAGGCCCCTACGAGCAGTACTTC	CASSHPTGPYEQYF
TRBJ2-7	.	.	TRBV30	TGTGCCTCGTATAGCGGTTATCCCTCCTACGAGCAGTACTTC	CASYSGYPSYEQYF
TRBJ1-2	few	TRBD1	TRBV19	TGTGCCAGCGGACAGGGTATGATTCGTGGCTACACCTTC	CASGQGMIRGYTF
TRBJ2-2	.	.	TRBV11-3	TGTGCCAGCAGCTTAGATCTCGGGTTTGGGGAGCTGTTTTTT	CASSLDLGFGELFF
TRBJ2-3	.	TRBD2	TRBV5-1	TGCGCCAGCAGCTTAGGACTAGCTGCAGATACGCAGTATTTT	CASSLGLAADTQYF
TRBJ1-1	once	.	TRBV6-6	TGTGCCAGCAGAGCGGAGGGGAAGGTCACTGAAGCTTTCTTT	CASRAEGKVTEAFF
TRBJ1-5	.	TRBD1	TRBV6-5	TGTGCCAGCAGTGAACGACAGGGGACTCAGCCCCAGCATTTT	CASSERQGTQPQHF
TRBJ2-1	once	TRBD2	TRBV10-1	TGCGCCAGCAGCCCTAGACTAGCGGTTTACAATGAGCAGTTCTTC	CASSPRLAVYNEQFF
TRBJ2-7	.	TRBD2	TRBV6-1	TGTGCCAGCAGTGAAACGACTAGCGGGAGTTACGAGCAGTACTTC	CASSETTSGSYEQYF
TRBJ2-4	.	.	TRBV7-9	TGTGCCAGCAGCTTATACCTAGCTGGTGCCAAAAACATTCAGTACTTC	CASSLYLAGAKNIQYF
TRBJ2-7	.	TRBD1	TRBV12-5	TGTGCTAGTGGCCGGGACAGGAGCTACGAGCAGTACTTC	CASGRDRSYEQYF
TRBJ2-7	.	.	TRBV2	TGTGCCAGCAGCCGACAGGTCGCCTCCTACGAGCAGTACTTC	CASSRQVASYEQYF
TRBJ2-3	.	.	TRBV13	TGTGCCACTCGCCCTTGGGGGGGCAGCACAGATACGCAGTATTTT	CATRPWGGSTDTQYF
TRBJ2-1	.	.	TRBV7-2	TGTGCCAGCAGCTTAGTCCGGTCTCGGGATCTTGAGCAGTTCTTC	CASSLVRSRDLEQFF
TRBJ2-1	.	TRBD1	TRBV19	TGTGCCAGTAGTATGGAACAGGGGGCCTACAATGAGCAGTTCTTC	CASSMEQGAYNEQFF
TRBJ2-3	.	.	TRBV7-2	TGTGCCAGCAGCTTGGCCGATACGCAGTATTTT	CASSLADTQYF
TRBJ1-4	.	TRBD1	TRBV4-2	TGTGCCAGCAGCCTCGAGCCGGGACAGGGGTTAGAAAAACTGTTTTTT	CASSLEPGQGLEKLFF
TRBJ2-4	.	TRBD1	TRBV19	TGTGCCAGTAGTCTTCGACAGGGGGCCCAAAACATTCAGTACTTC	CASSLRQGAQNIQYF
TRBJ2-1	once	.	TRBV18	TGTGCCAGCTCAACGGCCCAGGGCTATGAGCAGTTCTTC	CASSTAQGYEQFF
TRBJ2-1	.	TRBD2	TRBV6-6	TGTGCCAGCAGCAGACTAGCGGGAGTGGATGAGCAGTTCTTC	CASSRLAGVDEQFF